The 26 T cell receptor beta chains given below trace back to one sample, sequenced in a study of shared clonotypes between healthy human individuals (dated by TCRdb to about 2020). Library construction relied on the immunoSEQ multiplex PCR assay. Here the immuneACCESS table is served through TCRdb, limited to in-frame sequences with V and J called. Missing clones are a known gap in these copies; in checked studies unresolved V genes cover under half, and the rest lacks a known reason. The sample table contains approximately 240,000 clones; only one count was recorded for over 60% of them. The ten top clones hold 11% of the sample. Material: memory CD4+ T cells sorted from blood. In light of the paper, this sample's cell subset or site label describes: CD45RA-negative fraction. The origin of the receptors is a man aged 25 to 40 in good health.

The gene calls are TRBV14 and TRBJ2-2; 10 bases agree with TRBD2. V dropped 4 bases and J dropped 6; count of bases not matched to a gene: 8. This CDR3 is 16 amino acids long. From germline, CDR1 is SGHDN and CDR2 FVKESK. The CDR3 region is CASSLRLAGLAGELFF. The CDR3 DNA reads TGTGCCAGCAGCCTTCGACTAGCGGGCTTGGCCGGGGAGCTGTTTTTT.

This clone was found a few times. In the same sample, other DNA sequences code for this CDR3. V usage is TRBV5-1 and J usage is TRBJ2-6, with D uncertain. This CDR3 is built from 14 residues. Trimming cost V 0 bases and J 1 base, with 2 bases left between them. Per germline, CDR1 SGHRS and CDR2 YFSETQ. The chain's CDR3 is CASSLGSGANVLTF. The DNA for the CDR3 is TGCGCCAGCAGCTTGGGGTCTGGGGCCAACGTCCTGACTTTC.

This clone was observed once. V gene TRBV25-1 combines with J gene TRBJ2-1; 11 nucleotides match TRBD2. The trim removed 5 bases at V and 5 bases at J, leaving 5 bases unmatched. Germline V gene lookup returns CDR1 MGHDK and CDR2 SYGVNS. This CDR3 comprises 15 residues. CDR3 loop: CASSLAGGPHNEQFF. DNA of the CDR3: TGTGCCAGCAGTTTAGCGGGAGGGCCCCACAATGAGCAGTTCTTC.

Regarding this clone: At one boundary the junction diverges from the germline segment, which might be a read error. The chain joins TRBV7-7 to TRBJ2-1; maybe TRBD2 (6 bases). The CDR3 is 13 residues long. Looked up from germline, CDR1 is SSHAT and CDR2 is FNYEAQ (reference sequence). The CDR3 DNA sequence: TGTGCTAGCAGCTTGACGGGGGACAATGAGCAGTTCTTC. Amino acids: CASSLTGDNEQFF. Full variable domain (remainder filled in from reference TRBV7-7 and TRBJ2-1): GAGVSQSPRYKVTKRGQDVTLRCDPISSHATLYWYQQALGQGPEFLTYFNYEAQPDKSGLPSDRFSAERPEGSISTLTIQRTEQRDSAMYRCASSLTGDNEQFFGPGTRLTVL.

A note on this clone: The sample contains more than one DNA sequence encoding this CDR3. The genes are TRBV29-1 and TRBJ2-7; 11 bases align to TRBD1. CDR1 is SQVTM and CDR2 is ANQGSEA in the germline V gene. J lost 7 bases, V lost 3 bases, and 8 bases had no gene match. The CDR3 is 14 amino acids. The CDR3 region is CSVEGGQGADEQYF. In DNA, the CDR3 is TGCAGCGTTGAGGGAGGACAGGGGGCGGATGAGCAGTACTTC.

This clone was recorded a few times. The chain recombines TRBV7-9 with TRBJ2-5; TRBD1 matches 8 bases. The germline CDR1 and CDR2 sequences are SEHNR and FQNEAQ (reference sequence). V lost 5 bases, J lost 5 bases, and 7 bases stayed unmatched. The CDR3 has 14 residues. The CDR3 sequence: CASSPGGVGETQYF. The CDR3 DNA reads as TGTGCCAGCAGCCCAGGGGGCGTGGGGGAGACCCAGTACTTC. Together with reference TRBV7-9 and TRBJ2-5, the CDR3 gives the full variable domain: DTGVSQNPRHKITKRGQNVTFRCDPISEHNRLYWYRQTLGQGPEFLTYFQNEAQLEKSRLLSDRFSAERPKGSFSTLEIQRTEQGDSAMYLCASSPGGVGETQYFGPGTRLLVL.

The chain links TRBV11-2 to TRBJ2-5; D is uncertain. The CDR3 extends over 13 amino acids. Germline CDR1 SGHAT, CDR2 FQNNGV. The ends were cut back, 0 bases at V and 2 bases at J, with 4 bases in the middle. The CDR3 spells CASSLDGQETQYF. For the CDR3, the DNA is TGTGCCAGCAGCTTAGACGGTCAAGAGACCCAGTACTTC.

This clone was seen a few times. The CDR3 DNA follows: TGTGCCAGTCAAAAAGGACAGGGGAACTATGGCTACACCTTC. Amino acid sequence: CASQKGQGNYGYTF. This chain uses TRBV9 with TRBJ1-2; 9 bases align to TRBD1. The germline V gene has CDR1 SGDLS and CDR2 YYNGEE. The CDR3 length is 14 residues. V trimming: 8 bases; J trimming: 2 bases; junction bases outside the gene matches: 7. Full variable domain (missing parts from reference TRBV9 and TRBJ1-2): DSGVTQTPKHLITATGQRVTLRCSPRSGDLSVYWYQQSLDQGLQFLIQYYNGEERAKGNILERFSAQQFPDLHSELNLSSLELGDSALYFCASQKGQGNYGYTFGSGTRLTVV.

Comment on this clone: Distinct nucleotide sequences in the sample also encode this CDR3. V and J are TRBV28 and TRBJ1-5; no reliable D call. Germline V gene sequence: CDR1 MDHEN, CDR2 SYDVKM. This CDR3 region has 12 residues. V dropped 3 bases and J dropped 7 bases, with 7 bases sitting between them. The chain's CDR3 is CASSFSGQPQHF. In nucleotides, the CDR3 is TGTGCCAGCAGTTTTTCGGGGCAGCCCCAGCATTTT.

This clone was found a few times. The CDR3 reads CATRTGDGYTF. The CDR3 DNA follows: TGTGCCACCCGGACAGGGGATGGCTACACCTTC. V usage is TRBV10-3 and J usage is TRBJ1-2; 9 positions match TRBD1. CDR1 ENHRY and CDR2 SYGVKD come from the germline V gene. Losses at the gene ends were 10 bases for V and 6 bases for J; bases not matched to a gene: 3. The CDR3 is 11 amino acids.

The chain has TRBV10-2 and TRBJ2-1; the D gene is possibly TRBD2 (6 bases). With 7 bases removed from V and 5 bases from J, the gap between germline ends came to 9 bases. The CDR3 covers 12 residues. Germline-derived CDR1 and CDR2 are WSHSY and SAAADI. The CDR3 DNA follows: TGCGCCAGCACGGACTACGACAATGAGCAGTTCTTC. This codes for CASTDYDNEQFF.

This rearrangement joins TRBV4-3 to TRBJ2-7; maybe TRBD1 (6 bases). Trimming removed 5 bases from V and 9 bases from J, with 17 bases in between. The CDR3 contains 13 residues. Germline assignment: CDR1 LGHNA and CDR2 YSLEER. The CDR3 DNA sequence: TGCGCCAGCAGCACCGGGACACCTCTACGGCAGTACTTC. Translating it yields CASSTGTPLRQYF.

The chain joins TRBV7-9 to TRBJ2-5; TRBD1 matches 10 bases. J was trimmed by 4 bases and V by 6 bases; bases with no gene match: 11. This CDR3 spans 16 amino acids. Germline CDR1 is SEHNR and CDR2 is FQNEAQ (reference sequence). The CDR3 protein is CASSARDRGFGETQYF. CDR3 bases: TGTGCCAGCAGTGCCCGGGACAGGGGCTTCGGAGAGACCCAGTACTTC.

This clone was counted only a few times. In DNA, the CDR3 is TGTGCCTGGAGTGTAAGCCCCAATCAGCCCCAGCATTTT. This sequence encodes CAWSVSPNQPQHF. The rearrangement joins TRBV30 to TRBJ1-5; D is uncertain. Trimming removed 0 bases at V and 3 bases at J, with 6 bases between. Germline V CDR1 and CDR2: GTSNPN, SVGIG (reference sequence). The CDR3 sequence is 13 residues long.

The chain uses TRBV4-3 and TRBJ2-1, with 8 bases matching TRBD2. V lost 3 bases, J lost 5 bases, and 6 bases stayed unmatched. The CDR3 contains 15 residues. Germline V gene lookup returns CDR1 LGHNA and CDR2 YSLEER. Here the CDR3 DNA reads TGCGCCAGCAGCCATTCACTAGCGGAAAACAATGAGCAGTTCTTC. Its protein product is CASSHSLAENNEQFF.

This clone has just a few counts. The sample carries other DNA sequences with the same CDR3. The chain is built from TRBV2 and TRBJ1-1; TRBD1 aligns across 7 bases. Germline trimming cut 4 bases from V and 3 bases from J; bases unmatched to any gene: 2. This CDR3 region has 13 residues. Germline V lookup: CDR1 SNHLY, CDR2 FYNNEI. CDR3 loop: CASSGDSYTEAFF. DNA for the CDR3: TGTGCCAGCAGTGGGGACAGCTACACTGAAGCTTTCTTT. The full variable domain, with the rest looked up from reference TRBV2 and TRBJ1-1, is EPEVTQTPSHQVTQMGQEVILRCVPISNHLYFYWYRQILGQKVEFLVSFYNNEISEKSEIFDDQFSVERPDGSNFTLKIRSTKLEDSAMYFCASSGDSYTEAFFGQGTRLTVV.

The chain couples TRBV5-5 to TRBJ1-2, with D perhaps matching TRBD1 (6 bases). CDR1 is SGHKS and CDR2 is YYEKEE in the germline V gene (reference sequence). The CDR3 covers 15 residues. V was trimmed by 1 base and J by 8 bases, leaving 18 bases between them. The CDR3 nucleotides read TGTGCCAGCAGCTTGTCCGACGCTATAAGGGGGGGCTACACCTTC. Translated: CASSLSDAIRGGYTF.

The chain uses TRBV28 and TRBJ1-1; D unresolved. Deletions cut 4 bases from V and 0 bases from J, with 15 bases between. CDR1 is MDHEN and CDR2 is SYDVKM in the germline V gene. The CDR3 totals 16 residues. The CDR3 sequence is CASSYKFDMLNTEAFF. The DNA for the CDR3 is TGTGCCAGCAGTTACAAATTCGACATGCTGAACACTGAAGCTTTCTTT.

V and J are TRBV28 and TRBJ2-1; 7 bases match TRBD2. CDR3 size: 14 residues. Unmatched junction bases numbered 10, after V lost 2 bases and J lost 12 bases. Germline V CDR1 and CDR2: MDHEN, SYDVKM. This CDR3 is CASSLQAKRDGQFF. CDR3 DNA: TGTGCCAGCAGTTTACAAGCGAAGCGGGACGGGCAGTTCTTC.

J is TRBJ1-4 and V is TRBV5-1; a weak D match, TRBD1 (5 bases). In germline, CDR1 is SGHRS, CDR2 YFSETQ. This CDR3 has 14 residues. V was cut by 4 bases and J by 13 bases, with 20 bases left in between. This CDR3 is CASSPGRDESRLFF. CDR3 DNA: TGCGCCAGCAGCCCGGGACGAGATGAAAGCCGACTGTTTTTT.

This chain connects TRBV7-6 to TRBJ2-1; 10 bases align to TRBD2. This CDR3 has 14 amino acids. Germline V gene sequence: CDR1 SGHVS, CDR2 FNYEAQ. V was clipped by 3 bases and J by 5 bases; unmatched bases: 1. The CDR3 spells CASSFGLADNEQFF. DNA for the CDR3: TGTGCCAGCAGCTTCGGACTAGCGGACAATGAGCAGTTCTTC.

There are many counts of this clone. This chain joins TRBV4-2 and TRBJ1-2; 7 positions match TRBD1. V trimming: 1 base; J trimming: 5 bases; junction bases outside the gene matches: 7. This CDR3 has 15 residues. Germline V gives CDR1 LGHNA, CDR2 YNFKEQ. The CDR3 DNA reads TGTGCCAGCAGCCAAGGACTGACAGGGCGGTATGGCTACACCTTC. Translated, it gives CASSQGLTGRYGYTF.

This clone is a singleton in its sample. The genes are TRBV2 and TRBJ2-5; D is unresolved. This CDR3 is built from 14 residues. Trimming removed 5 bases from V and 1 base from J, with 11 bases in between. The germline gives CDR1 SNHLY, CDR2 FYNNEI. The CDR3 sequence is CASSPQITQETQYF. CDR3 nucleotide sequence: TGTGCCAGCAGTCCACAAATAACCCAAGAGACCCAGTACTTC.

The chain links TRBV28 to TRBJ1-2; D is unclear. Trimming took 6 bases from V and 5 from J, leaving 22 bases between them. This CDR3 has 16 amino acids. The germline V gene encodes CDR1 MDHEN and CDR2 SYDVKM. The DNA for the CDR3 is TGTGCCAGCAGGGGGATAGGACGGAGCCTTATGTATGGCTACACCTTC. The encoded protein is CASRGIGRSLMYGYTF.

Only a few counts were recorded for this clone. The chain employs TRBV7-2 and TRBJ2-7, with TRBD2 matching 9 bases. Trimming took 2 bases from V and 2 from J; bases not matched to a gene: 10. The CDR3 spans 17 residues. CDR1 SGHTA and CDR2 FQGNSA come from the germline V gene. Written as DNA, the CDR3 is TGTGCCAGCAGCTTACAGACTAGCGGAATTCCACCCTACGAGCAGTACTTC. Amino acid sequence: CASSLQTSGIPPYEQYF.

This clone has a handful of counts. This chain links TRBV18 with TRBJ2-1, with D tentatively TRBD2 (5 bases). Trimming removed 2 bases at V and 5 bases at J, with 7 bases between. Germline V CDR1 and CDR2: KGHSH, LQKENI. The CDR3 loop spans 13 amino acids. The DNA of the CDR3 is TGTGCCAGCTCACCATTGACTAACAATGAGCAGTTCTTC. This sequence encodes CASSPLTNNEQFF.